The present T cell receptor (beta chain) was sequenced within a study of T cell responses to AZD1222 COVID-19 vaccine. To note about this clone: No antigen is known for it.

The CDR3 is 15 residues long. V was clipped by 1 base and J by 5 bases, with 14 bases between them. CDR1 is SGHTA and CDR2 is FQGNSA in the germline V gene. Some clones are missing from TCRdb's copy, which holds only in-frame ones; the method was immunoSEQ multiplex PCR. The table includes roughly 100,000 clones, about nine tenths detected once. Findings and limits, study-wide: White British ancestry dominated among donors, who included more females, and clonal diversity was possibly underestimated. Reportedly, nearly half of unique spike TCRs recognized epitopes outside B.1.351/B.1.1.7 mutations. Spike-specific TCR breadth and depth went up after people got two AZD1222 doses.

The rearrangement uses TRBV7-2 and TRBJ1-1; tentative D call: TRBD1 (6 bases). The TCR was taken from an adult in good health. Sequencing used peripheral blood, obtained on day 0 of AZD1222 vaccination. The CDR3 sequence is CASSLVGGARTEAFF. The CDR3, as DNA: TGTGCCAGCAGCTTAGTAGGGGGGGCGAGGACTGAAGCTTTCTTT. Together with reference TRBV7-2 and TRBJ1-1, the CDR3 gives the full variable domain: GAGVSQSPSNKVTEKGKDVELRCDPISGHTALYWYRQSLGQGLEFLIYFQGNSAPDKSGLPSDRFSAERTGGSVSTLTIQRTQQEDSAVYLCASSLVGGARTEAFFGQGTRLTVV.